The entry below gives a single T cell receptor (beta chain) sequence along with its context. Measured with immunoSEQ multiplex PCR; TCRdb has only the in-frame clones, and not every one. This table holds around 530,000 clones, around 78% found once. This sample is drawn from a study of shared clonotypes between healthy human individuals. Germline V gives CDR1 SGHTA, CDR2 FQGNSA. The CDR3 loop spans 16 amino acids. With 1 base removed from V and 5 bases from J, the gap between germline ends came to 17 bases. The chain is built from TRBV7-2 and TRBJ2-5; unclear D gene. The receptor's source is a middle-aged woman in good health. Some clones in this sample may be carry-over from other donors' samples. Input material: PBMCs. The CDR3 is CASSLEPGLTRETQYF. The CDR3, as DNA: TGTGCCAGCAGCTTAGAGCCGGGCCTAACGAGGGAGACCCAGTACTTC.